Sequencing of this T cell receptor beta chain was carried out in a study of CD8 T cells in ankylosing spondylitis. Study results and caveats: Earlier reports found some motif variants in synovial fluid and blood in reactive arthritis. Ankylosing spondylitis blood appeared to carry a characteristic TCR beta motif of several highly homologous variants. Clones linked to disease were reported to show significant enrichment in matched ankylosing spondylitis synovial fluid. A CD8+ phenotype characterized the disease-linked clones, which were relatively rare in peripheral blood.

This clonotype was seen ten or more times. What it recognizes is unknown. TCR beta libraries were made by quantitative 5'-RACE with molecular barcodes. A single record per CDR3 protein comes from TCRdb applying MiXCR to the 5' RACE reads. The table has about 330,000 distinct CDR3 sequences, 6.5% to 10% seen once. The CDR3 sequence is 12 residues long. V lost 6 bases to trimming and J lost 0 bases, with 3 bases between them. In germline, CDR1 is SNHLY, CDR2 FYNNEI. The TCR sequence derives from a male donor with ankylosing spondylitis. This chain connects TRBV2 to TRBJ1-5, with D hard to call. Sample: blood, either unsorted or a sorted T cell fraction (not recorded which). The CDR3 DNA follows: TGTGCCAGCAGGGATAGCAATCAGCCCCAGCATTTT. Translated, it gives CASRDSNQPQHF. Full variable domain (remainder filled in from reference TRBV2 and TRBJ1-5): EPEVTQTPSHQVTQMGQEVILRCVPISNHLYFYWYRQILGQKVEFLVSFYNNEISEKSEIFDDQFSVERPDGSNFTLKIRSTKLEDSAMYFCASRDSNQPQHFGDGTRLSIL.